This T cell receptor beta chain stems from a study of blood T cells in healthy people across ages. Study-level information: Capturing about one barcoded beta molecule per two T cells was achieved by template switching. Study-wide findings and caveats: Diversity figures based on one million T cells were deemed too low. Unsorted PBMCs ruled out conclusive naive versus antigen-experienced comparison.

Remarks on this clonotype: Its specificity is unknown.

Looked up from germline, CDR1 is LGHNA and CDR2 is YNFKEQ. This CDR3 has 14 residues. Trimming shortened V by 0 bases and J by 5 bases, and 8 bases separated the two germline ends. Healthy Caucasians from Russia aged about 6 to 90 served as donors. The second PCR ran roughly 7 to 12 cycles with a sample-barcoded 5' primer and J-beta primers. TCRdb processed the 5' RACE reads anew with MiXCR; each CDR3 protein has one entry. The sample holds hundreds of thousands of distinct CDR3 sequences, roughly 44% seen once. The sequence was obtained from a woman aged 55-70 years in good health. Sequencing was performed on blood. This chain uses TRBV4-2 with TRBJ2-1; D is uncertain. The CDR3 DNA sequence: TGTGCCAGCAGCCAAGATCGGACCGACAATGAGCAGTTCTTC. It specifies CASSQDRTDNEQFF.